Shown below are 21 T cell receptor beta chains from a single sample sequenced in a study of neoadjuvant anti-PD-1 for oral cavity cancer. Libraries were prepared by immunoSEQ multiplex PCR; TCRdb keeps only in-frame clonotypes and omits some of them. In the table there are 10,000 or so clones, roughly 70% of which are singletons. The sequencing here drew on tumor tissue, taken before nivolumab (anti-PD-1) treatment. The receptors were sampled from a person aged 35 to 85 with oral cavity squamous cell carcinoma.

The V gene is TRBV7-9, the J gene TRBJ1-4, with a weak D call TRBD1 (5 bases). The CDR3 extends over 17 amino acids. V shed 1 base and J shed 0 bases, with 12 bases lying between them. The germline V gene encodes CDR1 SEHNR and CDR2 FQNEAQ (reference sequence). CDR3 bases: TGTGCCAGCAGCTTAGTTCCCGCAGGGTCAACTAATGAAAAACTGTTTTTT. It translates to CASSLVPAGSTNEKLFF. The whole variable domain, filled in from reference TRBV7-9 and TRBJ1-4, reads DTGVSQNPRHKITKRGQNVTFRCDPISEHNRLYWYRQTLGQGPEFLTYFQNEAQLEKSRLLSDRFSAERPKGSFSTLEIQRTEQGDSAMYLCASSLVPAGSTNEKLFFGSGTQLSVL.

The rearrangement joins TRBV21-1 to TRBJ1-4. TRBV21-1 is annotated as a pseudogene. This CDR3 has 21 residues. The CDR3 coding sequence is TGTGCCAGCAGCAAAGGTGACGATTGCGGAGGTCTTCGGGAAACTAATGAAAAACTGTTTTTT. This encodes CASSKGDDCGGLRETNEKLFF.

This clone has only a few counts. This chain connects TRBV11-2 to TRBJ2-2; D is perhaps TRBD1 (5 bases). Trimming took off 1 base at V and 1 base at J, with 13 bases between the two ends. The germline V gene has CDR1 SGHAT and CDR2 FQNNGV. This CDR3 is built from 17 residues. The CDR3 DNA sequence: TGTGCCAGCAGCTTAGTTGGACAACGGCTGAACACCGGGGAGCTGTTTTTT. Translating it yields CASSLVGQRLNTGELFF. The complete variable domain, with remaining parts taken from reference TRBV11-2 and TRBJ2-2, reads EAGVAQSPRYKIIEKRQSVAFWCNPISGHATLYWYQQILGQGPKLLIQFQNNGVVDDSQLPKDRFSAERLKGVDSTLKIQPAKLEDSAVYLCASSLVGQRLNTGELFFGEGSRLTVL.

The chain carries TRBV9 and TRBJ1-4; D is perhaps TRBD1 (6 bases). The germline V gene encodes CDR1 SGDLS and CDR2 YYNGEE. This CDR3 has 18 residues. Trimming took 2 bases from V and 4 from J, leaving 21 bases between them. CDR3 amino acids: CASSVGSGQGFINEKLFF. The CDR3 bases are TGTGCCAGCAGCGTTGGGTCCGGGCAGGGGTTCATTAATGAAAAACTGTTTTTT. Combining the CDR3 with reference TRBV9 and TRBJ1-4 gives the whole variable domain DSGVTQTPKHLITATGQRVTLRCSPRSGDLSVYWYQQSLDQGLQFLIQYYNGEERAKGNILERFSAQQFPDLHSELNLSSLELGDSALYFCASSVGSGQGFINEKLFFGSGTQLSVL.

This clone was picked up a small number of times. The chain carries TRBV10-1 and TRBJ2-1; D assignment may be TRBD1 or TRBD2 (5 bases each). The V end lost 3 bases, the J end lost 9 bases, and 9 bases lay between the germline ends. CDR1 and CDR2 from the germline V gene are WNHNN and SYGVQD (reference sequence). The CDR3 is 12 amino acids. The CDR3 protein is CASSDPGTEQFF. The CDR3 nucleotides read TGCGCCAGCAGTGACCCGGGGACTGAGCAGTTCTTC.

The chain links TRBV29-1 to TRBJ2-5, with D possibly TRBD1 on 5 matching bases. Germline CDR1 and CDR2: SQVTM and ANQGSEA. V was clipped by 7 bases and J by 3 bases, with 15 bases between them. This CDR3 has 13 residues. Written as DNA, the CDR3 is TGCAGCGCCGGACAATCCCGCGAAGAGACCCAGTACTTC. Translating it yields CSAGQSREETQYF.

V and J are TRBV6-6 and TRBJ2-7; 7 bases line up with TRBD2. J gave up 3 bases and V 7 bases, and 15 bases lay outside the gene matches. The CDR3 runs 16 residues. Germline V gives CDR1 MNHNY, CDR2 SVGAGI (reference sequence). In nucleotides, the CDR3 is TGTGCCAGCACCCCCCTTCCCGGGGGAGGGATCTACGAGCAGTACTTC. Translation: CASTPLPGGGIYEQYF.

The chain couples TRBV7-9 to TRBJ2-7; a weak D match, TRBD1 (5 bases). The germline V and J ends were trimmed by 4 bases and 3 bases, with 10 bases remaining between them. The germline V gene has CDR1 SEHNR and CDR2 FQNEAQ (reference sequence). CDR3 size: 13 residues. In DNA, the CDR3 is TGTGCCAGCAGCTCCCCCAGGGACTACGAGCAGTACTTC. This encodes CASSSPRDYEQYF.

This chain joins TRBV19 and TRBJ1-1, with D hard to call. V lost 7 bases and J lost 1, with 10 bases in between. The CDR3 length is 13 residues. The germline gives CDR1 LNHDA, CDR2 SQIVND (reference sequence). CDR3 amino acids: CASTGPQNTEAFF. CDR3 in DNA: TGTGCCAGTACCGGACCCCAGAACACTGAAGCTTTCTTT.

In this sample, this clone turned up a few times. The J gene is TRBJ2-7, the V gene TRBV2; D gene ambiguous. Trimming took off 2 bases at V and 9 bases at J, with 8 bases between the two ends. The CDR3 spans 11 residues. Per germline, CDR1 SNHLY and CDR2 FYNNEI. The CDR3 here is CASSENMGQYF. CDR3 bases: TGTGCCAGCAGTGAAAATATGGGGCAGTACTTC.

Here the CDR3 DNA reads TGTGCCAGCAGCGCTGACGGAAGCGTCTACGAGCAGTACTTC. Protein: CASSADGSVYEQYF. This chain uses TRBV7-6 with TRBJ2-7, with D unclear. There are 14 residues in the CDR3. Germline V gene sequence: CDR1 SGHVS, CDR2 FNYEAQ. V dropped 5 bases and J dropped 3 bases, with 14 bases sitting between them. The full variable domain, in which reference TRBV7-6 and TRBJ2-7 provide the parts outside the CDR3, is GAGVSQSPRYKVTKRGQDVALRCDPISGHVSLYWYRQALGQGPEFLTYFNYEAQQDKSGLPNDRFSAERPEGSISTLTIQRTEQRDSAMYRCASSADGSVYEQYFGPGTRLTVT.

The V gene is TRBV4-1, the J gene TRBJ1-4, with D tentatively TRBD1 (5 bases). The CDR3 runs to 15 residues. The V end lost 1 base, the J end lost 8 bases, and 14 bases lay between the germline ends. Germline CDR1 reads MGHRA; CDR2 reads YSYEKL. CDR3 DNA: TGCGCCAGCAGCCAAGCTTCCCCCAGGGAGGAAAAACTGTTTTTT. Translating it yields CASSQASPREEKLFF.

The chain employs TRBV7-2 and TRBJ2-3, with 11 bases that match TRBD2. V was pared by 6 bases and J by 2 bases, with 7 bases of the junction left unmatched. CDR1 and CDR2 from the germline V gene are SGHTA and FQGNSA. The CDR3 consists of 16 residues. The CDR3 reads CASRQTSGGNTDTQYF. The CDR3 region has the DNA TGTGCCAGCAGACAAACTAGCGGGGGAAACACAGATACGCAGTATTTT. The whole variable domain, remainder taken from reference TRBV7-2 and TRBJ2-3, is GAGVSQSPSNKVTEKGKDVELRCDPISGHTALYWYRQSLGQGLEFLIYFQGNSAPDKSGLPSDRFSAERTGGSVSTLTIQRTQQEDSAVYLCASRQTSGGNTDTQYFGPGTRLTVL.

The V gene is TRBV4-2, the J gene TRBJ2-5; no clear D. Germline lookup yields CDR1 LGHNA and CDR2 YNFKEQ. This CDR3 is built from 15 residues. V dropped 0 bases and J dropped 5 bases, with 13 bases sitting between them. In nucleotides, the CDR3 is TGTGCCAGCAGCCAAGATTGGAAGGGTTTGGAGACCCAGTACTTC. Its protein is CASSQDWKGLETQYF.

The V gene is TRBV19, the J gene TRBJ1-2; tentative D call: TRBD1 (6 bases). V was pared by 3 bases and J by 4 bases, with 9 bases between. CDR3 length equals 13 residues. Germline V gene data show CDR1 as LNHDA and CDR2 as SQIVND (reference sequence). The CDR3 is CASSMGGSYGYTF. The CDR3 coding sequence is TGTGCCAGTAGTATGGGGGGCTCCTATGGCTACACCTTC.

The V gene is TRBV6-5, the J gene TRBJ2-2, with unresolved D. The CDR3 runs to 13 residues. Between the trimmed V and J ends, which lost 3 bases and 4 bases, there was a span of 6 bases. CDR1 is MNHEY, CDR2 SVGAGI, per germline. CDR3: CASSYGITGELFF. The CDR3, as DNA: TGTGCCAGCAGTTATGGGATCACCGGGGAGCTGTTTTTT.

The rearrangement joins TRBV11-3 to TRBJ2-5, with D perhaps matching TRBD2 (5 bases). This CDR3 comprises 14 residues. Germline assignment: CDR1 SGHNT and CDR2 YENEEA. The ends were cut back, 5 bases at V and 3 bases at J, with 13 bases in the middle. The CDR3 DNA is TGTGCCAGCAGCCAAGCCGTGACTAAAGAGACCCAGTACTTC. The encoded protein is CASSQAVTKETQYF.

A single count supports this clone. This rearrangement joins TRBV6-6 to TRBJ1-5; no reliable D call. V was shortened by 7 bases and J by 4 bases, with 11 bases between the two germline ends. The CDR3 contains 13 residues. Germline V CDR1 and CDR2: MNHNY, SVGAGI (reference sequence). This CDR3 is CASTTDINQPQHF. The CDR3 DNA sequence: TGTGCCAGCACCACCGACATTAATCAGCCCCAGCATTTT.

The J gene is TRBJ2-5, the V gene TRBV7-3, with 10 bases matching TRBD2. With V trimmed by 4 bases and J by 5 bases, 4 bases remained unmatched. Germline-derived CDR1 and CDR2 are SGHTA and FQGTGA. The CDR3 has 14 amino acids. The CDR3 DNA follows: TGTGCCAGCAGCTCCCTAGCGGGGGTCGAGACCCAGTACTTC. Amino acids: CASSSLAGVETQYF.

This clone was counted once. The chain carries TRBV5-1 and TRBJ1-1, with 7 bases lining up with TRBD1. The CDR3 is 14 amino acids. Germline loops: CDR1 SGHRS, CDR2 YFSETQ. Germline trimming cut 4 bases from V and 6 bases from J; bases unmatched to any gene: 9. CDR3 protein: CASSPGGAGAEAFF. The CDR3 region has the DNA TGCGCCAGCAGCCCAGGGGGGGCGGGCGCTGAAGCTTTCTTT.

This chain connects TRBV28 to TRBJ1-1; the D gene is possibly TRBD1 (5 bases). The V end lost 6 bases, the J end lost 10 bases, and 21 bases lay between the germline ends. Germline CDR1 reads MDHEN; CDR2 reads SYDVKM. This CDR3 is 14 amino acids long. CDR3: CASRFSVGFQGAFF. CDR3 in DNA: TGTGCCAGCAGATTTTCCGTAGGGTTTCAGGGAGCTTTCTTT.